This TCR beta chain comes out of a study of Graves' ophthalmopathy and Graves' hyperthyroidism. This clonotype was recorded many times. Its antigen is undetermined. The PBMCs used were ones drawn from less than 12 ml of fresh peripheral blood. There are 14 residues in the CDR3. The V and J ends lost 6 bases and 4 bases, in that order; junction bases with no gene match: 4. In germline, CDR1 is SNHLY, CDR2 FYNNEI. TCR beta CDR3 regions were amplified from RNA transcripts. The authors performed first-round RT-PCR with HTBI primers and then a second-round multiplex PCR. From the multiplex PCR reads, TCRdb called clonotypes with MiXCR, one entry per CDR3 protein. The sample comprises about 220,000 distinct CDR3 sequences, 20% to 25% of which are singletons, and roughly 42% rests with the top ten. The study's findings and limits: With roughly 69% sensitivity and approximately 72% specificity, the model predicted ophthalmopathy progression. Blood repertoires reportedly contained most expanded thyroid clonotypes above 0.001 frequency. A classifier, a 13-signature model, separated ophthalmopathy from stable hyperthyroidism with more than 85% sensitivity and about 82% specificity.

The sequencing input was peripheral blood. The rearrangement joins TRBV2 to TRBJ1-5; 9 bases align to TRBD1. The sequence came from a woman aged 50 to 60 with Graves' ophthalmopathy. DNA of the CDR3: TGTGCCAGCAGCGGGACAGGGAAAAATCAGCCCCAGCATTTT. As protein: CASSGTGKNQPQHF. The variable domain in full, completed from reference TRBV2 and TRBJ1-5, reads EPEVTQTPSHQVTQMGQEVILRCVPISNHLYFYWYRQILGQKVEFLVSFYNNEISEKSEIFDDQFSVERPDGSNFTLKIRSTKLEDSAMYFCASSGTGKNQPQHFGDGTRLSIL.